These 9 T cell receptor beta chains came from one sample sequenced in a study of cytomegalovirus exposure and HLA in healthy donors. PCR involved 60 Vbeta and 13 Jbeta primers. The assay was immunoSEQ multiplex PCR, and TCRdb's table has in-frame clones only and misses some. The sample contains about 250,000 clones, 80% of which appear only once. The specimen was PBMCs. All receptors come from a girl aged 2-10 years in good health and CMV-seronegative.

This chain links TRBV10-3 with TRBJ1-2; TRBD1 is a possible D gene (5 bases). The CDR3 totals 15 residues. Trimming took off 3 bases at V and 8 bases at J, with 19 bases between the two ends. CDR1 and CDR2 from the germline V gene are ENHRY and SYGVKD. CDR3 nucleotides: TGTGCCATCAGTGAAAGGTCGGAGGGGTCGCGAGGCTACACCTTC. It encodes CAISERSEGSRGYTF.

To note about this clone: Other nucleotide sequences from this sample produce the same CDR3. V gene TRBV19 combines with J gene TRBJ1-6, with D unresolved. The V gene's germline CDR1 is LNHDA and CDR2 SQIVND (reference sequence). V was cut by 5 bases and J by 9 bases, with 14 bases left in between. This CDR3 has 14 amino acids. CDR3 loop: CASSWETISSPLHF. The CDR3 DNA reads as TGTGCCAGTAGTTGGGAGACAATCTCTTCACCCCTCCACTTT. Together with reference TRBV19 and TRBJ1-6, the CDR3 gives the full variable domain: DGGITQSPKYLFRKEGQNVTLSCEQNLNHDAMYWYRQDPGQGLRLIYYSQIVNDFQKGDIAEGYSVSREKKESFPLTVTSAQKNPTAFYLCASSWETISSPLHFGNGTRLTVT.

The chain combines TRBV6-1 with TRBJ2-1; 8 nucleotides agree with TRBD1. This CDR3 is built from 14 residues. Germline CDR1 MNHNS, CDR2 SASEGT. The junction had 8 bases not matched to a gene; V was cut back by 6 bases and J by 7 bases. The CDR3 DNA sequence: TGTGCCAGCAGAGATCCCAACAGGGGGAATGAGCAGTTCTTC. This translates into CASRDPNRGNEQFF.

The chain couples TRBV7-9 to TRBJ2-1, with unresolved D. The germline V gene encodes CDR1 SEHNR and CDR2 FQNEAQ (reference sequence). This CDR3 has 14 residues. V dropped 3 bases and J dropped 13 bases, with 19 bases sitting between them. Here the CDR3 reads CASSLVGLPSLQFF. The CDR3 coding sequence is TGTGCCAGCAGCTTGGTTGGGCTCCCCTCGCTTCAGTTCTTC.

This chain links TRBV4-2 with TRBJ1-6, with 8 bases fitting TRBD1. After removal of 1 base from V and 9 bases from J, the junction contained 8 bases not matched to a gene. Per germline, CDR1 LGHNA and CDR2 YNFKEQ. The CDR3 has 16 amino acids. CDR3 residues: CASSQVRTGTGSPLHF. CDR3 DNA: TGTGCCAGCAGCCAAGTCAGGACAGGGACTGGTTCACCCCTCCACTTT.

The chain has TRBV7-2 and TRBJ1-1; D not resolved. With 5 bases removed from V and 6 bases from J, the gap between germline ends came to 16 bases. Germline assignment: CDR1 SGHTA and CDR2 FQGNSA. The CDR3 is 14 amino acids. CDR3 residues: CASSVTPGGAEAFF. The CDR3 bases are TGTGCCAGCAGCGTTACGCCGGGTGGCGCTGAAGCTTTCTTT.

The chain recombines TRBV7-9 with TRBJ2-7; D may be TRBD1 (6 bases). The CDR3 spans 15 residues. Trimming cost V 1 base and J 5 bases, with 15 bases left between them. CDR1 and CDR2 (germline): SEHNR, FQNEAQ (reference sequence). The CDR3 loop is CASSLGDTLGDEQYF. The CDR3 DNA follows: TGTGCCAGCAGCTTAGGGGACACCTTGGGGGACGAGCAGTACTTC.

This chain uses TRBV19 with TRBJ1-4; D ambiguous. The CDR3 has 15 amino acids. CDR1 and CDR2 (germline): LNHDA, SQIVND (reference sequence). V gave up 5 bases and J gave up 5 bases, with 15 bases separating them. CDR3 DNA sequence: TGTGCCAGTAGTGCAGCGGACGGATCGAATGAAAAACTGTTTTTT. This codes for CASSAADGSNEKLFF.

In its sample, this clone was seen a few times. The V and J genes are TRBV27 and TRBJ2-3; a weak D match, TRBD2 (6 bases). The CDR3 length is 17 residues. Trimming removed 8 bases from V and 1 base from J, with 22 bases in between. CDR1 and CDR2 from the germline V gene are MNHEY and SMNVEV (reference sequence). DNA for the CDR3: TGTGCCAGCGCCTCTTTGGAGGGCTGGGGGGGCACAGATACGCAGTATTTT. Amino acids: CASASLEGWGGTDTQYF.